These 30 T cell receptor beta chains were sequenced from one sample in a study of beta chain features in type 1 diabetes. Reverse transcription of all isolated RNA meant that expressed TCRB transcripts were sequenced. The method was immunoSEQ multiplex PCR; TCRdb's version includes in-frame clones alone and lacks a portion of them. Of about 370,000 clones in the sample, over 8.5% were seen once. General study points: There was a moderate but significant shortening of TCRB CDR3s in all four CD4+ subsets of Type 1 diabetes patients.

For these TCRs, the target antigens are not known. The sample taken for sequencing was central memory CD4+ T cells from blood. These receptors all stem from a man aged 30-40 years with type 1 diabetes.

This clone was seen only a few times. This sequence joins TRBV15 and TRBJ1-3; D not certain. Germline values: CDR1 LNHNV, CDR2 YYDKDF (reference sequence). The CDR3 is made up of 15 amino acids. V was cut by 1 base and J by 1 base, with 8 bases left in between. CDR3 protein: CATSRGIESGNTIYF. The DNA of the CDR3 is TGTGCCACCAGCAGAGGGATAGAGTCTGGAAACACCATATATTTT.

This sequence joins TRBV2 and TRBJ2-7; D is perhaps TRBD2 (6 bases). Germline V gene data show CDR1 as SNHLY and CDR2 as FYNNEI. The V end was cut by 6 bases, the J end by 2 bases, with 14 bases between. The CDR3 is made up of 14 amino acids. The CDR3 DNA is TGTGCCAGCAGCATGGGGGGTCAACCCTACGAGCAGTACTTC. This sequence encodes CASSMGGQPYEQYF. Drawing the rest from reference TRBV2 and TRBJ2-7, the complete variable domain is EPEVTQTPSHQVTQMGQEVILRCVPISNHLYFYWYRQILGQKVEFLVSFYNNEISEKSEIFDDQFSVERPDGSNFTLKIRSTKLEDSAMYFCASSMGGQPYEQYFGPGTRLTVT.

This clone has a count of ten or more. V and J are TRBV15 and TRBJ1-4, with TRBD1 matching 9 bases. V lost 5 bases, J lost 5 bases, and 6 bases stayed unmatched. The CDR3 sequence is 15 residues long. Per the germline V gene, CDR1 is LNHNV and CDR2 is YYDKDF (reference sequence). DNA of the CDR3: TGTGCCACCAGCCTGTTGGGGACAGGGAATGAAAAACTGTTTTTT. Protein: CATSLLGTGNEKLFF. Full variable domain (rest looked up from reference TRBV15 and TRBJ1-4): DAMVIQNPRYQVTQFGKPVTLSCSQTLNHNVMYWYQQKSSQAPKLLFHYYDKDFNNEADTPDNFQSRRPNTSFCFLDIRSPGLGDTAMYLCATSLLGTGNEKLFFGSGTQLSVL.

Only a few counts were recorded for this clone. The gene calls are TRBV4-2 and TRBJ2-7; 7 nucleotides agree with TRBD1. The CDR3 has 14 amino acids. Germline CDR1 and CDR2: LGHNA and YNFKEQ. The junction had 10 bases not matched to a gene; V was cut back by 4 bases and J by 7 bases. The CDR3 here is CASSPGTERVEQYF. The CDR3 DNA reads TGTGCCAGCAGCCCCGGGACAGAGAGGGTAGAGCAGTACTTC.

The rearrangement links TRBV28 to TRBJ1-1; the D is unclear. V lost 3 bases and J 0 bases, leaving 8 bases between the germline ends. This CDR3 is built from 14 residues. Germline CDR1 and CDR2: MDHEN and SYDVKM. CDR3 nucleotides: TGTGCCAGCAGTTTGGTGAATTTGAACACTGAAGCTTTCTTT. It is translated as CASSLVNLNTEAFF.

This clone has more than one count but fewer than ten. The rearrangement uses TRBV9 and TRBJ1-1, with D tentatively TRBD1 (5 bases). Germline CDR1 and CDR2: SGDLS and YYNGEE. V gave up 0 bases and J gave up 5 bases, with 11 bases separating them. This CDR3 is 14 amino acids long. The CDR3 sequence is CASSVDRGETEAFF. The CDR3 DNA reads TGTGCCAGCAGCGTAGATCGGGGGGAGACTGAAGCTTTCTTT.

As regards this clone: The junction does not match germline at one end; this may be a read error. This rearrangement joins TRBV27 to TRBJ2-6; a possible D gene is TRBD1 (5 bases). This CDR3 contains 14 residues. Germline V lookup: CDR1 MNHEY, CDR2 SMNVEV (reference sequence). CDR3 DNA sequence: TGTGCCAGCGGGCAAACCTCTGGGGCCAACATCCTGACTTTC. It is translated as CASGQTSGANILTF.

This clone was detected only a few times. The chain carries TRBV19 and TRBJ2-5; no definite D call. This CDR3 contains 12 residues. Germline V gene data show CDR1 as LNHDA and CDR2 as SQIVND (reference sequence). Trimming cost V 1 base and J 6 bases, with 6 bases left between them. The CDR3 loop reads CASSIAGQTQYF. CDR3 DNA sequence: TGTGCCAGTAGTATAGCCGGCCAGACCCAGTACTTC.

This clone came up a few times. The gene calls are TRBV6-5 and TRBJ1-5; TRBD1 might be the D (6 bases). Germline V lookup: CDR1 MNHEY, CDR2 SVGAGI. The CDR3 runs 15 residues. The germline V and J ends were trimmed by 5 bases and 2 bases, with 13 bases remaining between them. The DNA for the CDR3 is TGTGCCAGCAGTGGGGACACTCAGGGCAATCAGCCCCAGCATTTT. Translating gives CASSGDTQGNQPQHF.

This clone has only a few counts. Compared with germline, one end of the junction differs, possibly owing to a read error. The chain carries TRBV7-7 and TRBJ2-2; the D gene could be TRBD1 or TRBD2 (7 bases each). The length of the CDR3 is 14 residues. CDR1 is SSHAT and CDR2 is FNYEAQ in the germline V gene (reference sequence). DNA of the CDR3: TGTGCTAGCAGCCCAGGGGGGGCCAGCGGGGAGCTGTTTTTT. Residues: CASSPGGASGELFF.

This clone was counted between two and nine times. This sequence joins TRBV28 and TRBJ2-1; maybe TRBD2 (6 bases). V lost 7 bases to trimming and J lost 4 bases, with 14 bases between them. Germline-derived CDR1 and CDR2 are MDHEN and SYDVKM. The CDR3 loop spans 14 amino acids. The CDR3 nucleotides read TGTGCCAGCAACAGTGGGGGAGGTTACAATGAGCAGTTCTTC. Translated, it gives CASNSGGGYNEQFF.

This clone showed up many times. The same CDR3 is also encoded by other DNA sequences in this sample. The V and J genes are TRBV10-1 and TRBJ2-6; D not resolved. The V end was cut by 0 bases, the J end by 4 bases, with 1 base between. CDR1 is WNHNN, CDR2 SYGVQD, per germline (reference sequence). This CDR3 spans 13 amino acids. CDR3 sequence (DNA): TGCGCCAGCAGTGAGTCGGGGGCCAACGTCCTGACTTTC. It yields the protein CASSESGANVLTF.

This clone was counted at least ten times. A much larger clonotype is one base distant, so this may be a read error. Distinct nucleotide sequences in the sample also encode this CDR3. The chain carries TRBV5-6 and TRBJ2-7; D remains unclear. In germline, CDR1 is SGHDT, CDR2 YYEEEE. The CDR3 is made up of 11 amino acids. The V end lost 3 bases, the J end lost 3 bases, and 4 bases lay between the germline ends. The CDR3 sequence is CASSSYYEQYF. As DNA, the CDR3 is TGTGCCAGCAGCTCTTACTACGAGCAGTACTTC.

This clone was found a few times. This chain's CDR3 is CASSGHTYEQYF. DNA for the CDR3: TGTGCCAGCAGCGGCCATACCTACGAGCAGTACTTC. The chain joins TRBV12-1 to TRBJ2-7; the DNA was not compared with TRBD1, the D call given in the table. TRBV12-1 is labeled a pseudogene. This CDR3 has 12 residues.

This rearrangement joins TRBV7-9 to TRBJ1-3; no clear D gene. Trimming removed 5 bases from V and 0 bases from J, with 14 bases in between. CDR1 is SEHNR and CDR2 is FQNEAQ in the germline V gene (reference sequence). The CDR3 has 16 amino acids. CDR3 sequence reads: CASSQDHSNSGNTIYF. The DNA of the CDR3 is TGTGCCAGCAGCCAGGATCATTCAAACTCTGGAAACACCATATATTTT.

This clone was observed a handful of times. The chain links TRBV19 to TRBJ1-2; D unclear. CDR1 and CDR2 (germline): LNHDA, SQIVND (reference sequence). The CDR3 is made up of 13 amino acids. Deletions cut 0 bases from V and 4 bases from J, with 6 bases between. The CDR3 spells CASSIDRLYGYTF. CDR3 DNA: TGTGCCAGTAGTATAGACCGTCTCTATGGCTACACCTTC.

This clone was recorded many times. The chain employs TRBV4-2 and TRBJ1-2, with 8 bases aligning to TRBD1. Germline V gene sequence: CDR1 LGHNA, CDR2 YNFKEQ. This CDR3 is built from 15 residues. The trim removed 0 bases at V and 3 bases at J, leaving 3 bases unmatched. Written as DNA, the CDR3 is TGTGCCAGCAGCCAAGAGGGACAGGACGACTATGGCTACACCTTC. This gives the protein CASSQEGQDDYGYTF.

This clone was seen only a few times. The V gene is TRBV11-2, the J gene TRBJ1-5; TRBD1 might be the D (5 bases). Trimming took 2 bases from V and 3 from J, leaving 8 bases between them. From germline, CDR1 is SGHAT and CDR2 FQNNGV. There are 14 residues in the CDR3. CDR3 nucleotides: TGTGCCAGCAGCTTAACCGGGGCCAATCAGCCCCAGCATTTT. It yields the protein CASSLTGANQPQHF.

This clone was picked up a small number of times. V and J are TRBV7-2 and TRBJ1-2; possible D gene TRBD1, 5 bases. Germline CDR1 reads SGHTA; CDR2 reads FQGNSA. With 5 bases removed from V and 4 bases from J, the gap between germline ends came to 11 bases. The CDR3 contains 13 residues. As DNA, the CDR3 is TGTGCCAGCAGCCTTGGGGCGGGCTATGGCTACACCTTC. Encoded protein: CASSLGAGYGYTF.

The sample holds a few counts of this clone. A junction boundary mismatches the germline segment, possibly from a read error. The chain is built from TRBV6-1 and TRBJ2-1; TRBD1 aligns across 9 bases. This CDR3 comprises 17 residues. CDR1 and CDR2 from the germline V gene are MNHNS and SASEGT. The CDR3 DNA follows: TGTGCCATCAGTGAGTCGCCGGGACAGGGATCCTACAATGAGCAGTTCTTC. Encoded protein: CAISESPGQGSYNEQFF.

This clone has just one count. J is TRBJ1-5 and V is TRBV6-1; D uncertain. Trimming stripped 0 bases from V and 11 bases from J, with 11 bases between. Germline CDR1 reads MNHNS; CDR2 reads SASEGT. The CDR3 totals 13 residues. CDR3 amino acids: CASSEAEDGAQHF. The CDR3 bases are TGTGCCAGCAGTGAAGCTGAGGACGGGGCCCAGCATTTT.

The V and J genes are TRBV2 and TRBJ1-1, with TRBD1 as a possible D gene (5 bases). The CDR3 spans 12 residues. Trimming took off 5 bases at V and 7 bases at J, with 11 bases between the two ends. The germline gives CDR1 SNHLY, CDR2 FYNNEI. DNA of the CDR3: TGTGCCAGCAGTCAGGTCGGGGGTGAAGCTTTCTTT. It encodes CASSQVGGEAFF.

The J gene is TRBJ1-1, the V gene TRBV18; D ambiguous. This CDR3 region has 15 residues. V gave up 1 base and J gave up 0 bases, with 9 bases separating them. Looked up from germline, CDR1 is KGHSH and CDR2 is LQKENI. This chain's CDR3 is CASSPRSGLNTEAFF. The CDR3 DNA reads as TGTGCCAGCTCACCACGGTCTGGCCTGAACACTGAAGCTTTCTTT.

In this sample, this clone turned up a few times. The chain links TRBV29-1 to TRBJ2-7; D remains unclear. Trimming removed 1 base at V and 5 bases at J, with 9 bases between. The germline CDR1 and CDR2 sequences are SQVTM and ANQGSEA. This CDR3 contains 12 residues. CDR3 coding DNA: TGCAGCGTTGAAGGCATCCCCAACGAGCAGTACTTC. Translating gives CSVEGIPNEQYF.

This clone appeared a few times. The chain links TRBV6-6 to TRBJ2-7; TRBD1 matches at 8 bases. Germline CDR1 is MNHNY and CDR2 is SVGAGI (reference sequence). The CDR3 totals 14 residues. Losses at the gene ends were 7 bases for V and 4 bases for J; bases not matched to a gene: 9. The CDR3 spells CASMFGQGEYEQYF. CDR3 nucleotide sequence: TGTGCCAGCATGTTCGGACAGGGAGAATACGAGCAGTACTTC.

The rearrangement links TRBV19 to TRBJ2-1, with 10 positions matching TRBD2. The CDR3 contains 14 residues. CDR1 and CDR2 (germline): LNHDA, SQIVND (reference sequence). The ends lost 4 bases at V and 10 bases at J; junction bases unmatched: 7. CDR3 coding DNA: TGTGCCAGTAGTAAAACAGCGGGAGGGGGGGAGCAGTTCTTC. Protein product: CASSKTAGGGEQFF.

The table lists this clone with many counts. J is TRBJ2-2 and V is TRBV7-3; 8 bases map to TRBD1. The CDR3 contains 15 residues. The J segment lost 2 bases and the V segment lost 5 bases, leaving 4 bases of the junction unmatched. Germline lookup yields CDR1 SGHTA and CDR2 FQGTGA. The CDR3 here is CASSDQGANTGELFF. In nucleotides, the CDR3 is TGTGCCAGCAGCGACCAGGGGGCCAACACCGGGGAGCTGTTTTTT. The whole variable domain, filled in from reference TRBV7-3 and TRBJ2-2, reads GAGVSQTPSNKVTEKGKYVELRCDPISGHTALYWYRQSLGQGPEFLIYFQGTGAADDSGLPNDRFFAVRPEGSVSTLKIQRTERGDSAVYLCASSDQGANTGELFFGEGSRLTVL.

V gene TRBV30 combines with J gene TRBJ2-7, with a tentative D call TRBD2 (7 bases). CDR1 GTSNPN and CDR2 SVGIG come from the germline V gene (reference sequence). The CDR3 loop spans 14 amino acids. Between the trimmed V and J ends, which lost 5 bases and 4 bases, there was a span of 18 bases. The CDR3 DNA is TGTGCCTGGCGGGCGGAGAGGGGGGGATACGAGCAGTACTTC. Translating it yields CAWRAERGGYEQYF.

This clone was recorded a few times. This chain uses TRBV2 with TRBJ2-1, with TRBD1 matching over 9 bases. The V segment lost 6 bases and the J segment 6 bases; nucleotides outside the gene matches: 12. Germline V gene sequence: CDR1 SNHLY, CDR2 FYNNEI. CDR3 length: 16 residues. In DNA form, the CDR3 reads TGTGCCAGCAGCTCCAACAGGGGGCGTAAATCCAATGAGCAGTTCTTC. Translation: CASSSNRGRKSNEQFF. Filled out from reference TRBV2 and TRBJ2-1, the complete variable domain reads EPEVTQTPSHQVTQMGQEVILRCVPISNHLYFYWYRQILGQKVEFLVSFYNNEISEKSEIFDDQFSVERPDGSNFTLKIRSTKLEDSAMYFCASSSNRGRKSNEQFFGPGTRLTVL.

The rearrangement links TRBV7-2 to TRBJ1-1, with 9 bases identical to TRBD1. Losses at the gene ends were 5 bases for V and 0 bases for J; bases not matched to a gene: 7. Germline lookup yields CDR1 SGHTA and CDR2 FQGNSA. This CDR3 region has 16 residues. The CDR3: CASSPGTGFMNTEAFF. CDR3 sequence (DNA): TGTGCCAGCAGCCCTGGGACAGGGTTTATGAACACTGAAGCTTTCTTT.